This is a list of T cell receptor beta chains from one sample in a study of CD8 T cells in Susac syndrome. TCRdb re-analysed the immunoSEQ multiplex PCR reads in MiXCR, keeping a single row per CDR3 protein. The table has 400,000 or so distinct CDR3 sequences, approximately 85% seen once. Sample: CD8+ T cells from PBMCs. The receptors here all came from a human donor with multiple sclerosis. CDR3s include the opening cysteine and the closing phenylalanine or tryptophan. D genes are given only for firm matches. The size field is filled for only some rows; it gives once, few, many or a size class.

once	.	TRBV13	TRBJ2-1	CASSFPSTSVEQFF	TGTGCCAGCAGCTTCCCCTCCACTAGTGTAGAGCAGTTCTTC
.	.	TRBV12-5	TRBJ1-2	CASEQFPGTSDGYTF	TGTGCTAGTGAACAATTTCCCGGGACCTCCGACGGCTACACCTTC
.	TRBD1	TRBV2	TRBJ1-2	CASSAPGQRKGYTF	TGTGCCAGCAGTGCCCCGGGACAGAGGAAAGGCTACACCTTC
.	.	TRBV10-2	TRBJ2-7	CASSERGRHYEQYF	TGCGCCAGCAGTGAGAGGGGACGCCACTACGAGCAGTACTTC
few	.	TRBV7-2	TRBJ2-7	CASSPLVSYEQYF	TGTGCCAGCAGCCCCCTGGTGTCCTACGAGCAGTACTTC
.	.	TRBV10-2	TRBJ2-5	CASSAARWGGRTVETQYF	TGCGCCAGCAGTGCCGCCCGCTGGGGGGGCCGGACCGTTGAGACCCAGTACTTC
.	.	TRBV7-9	TRBJ1-2	CASSPPATNYGYTF	TGTGCCAGCAGTCCTCCGGCCACTAACTATGGCTACACCTTC
once	.	TRBV15	TRBJ2-1	CATSSIGSGPHNEQFF	TGTGCCACCAGCTCAATCGGGAGTGGCCCCCACAATGAGCAGTTCTTC
.	.	TRBV15	TRBJ1-5	CATSRERGSEEGQPQHF	TGTGCCACCAGCAGAGAGAGAGGCAGCGAAGAGGGACAGCCCCAGCATTTT
.	.	TRBV27	TRBJ1-5	CASSVGGTGQPQHF	TGTGCCAGCAGTGTGGGGGGCACCGGTCAGCCCCAGCATTTT
.	.	TRBV6-6	TRBJ2-1	CASSYSPGGACNEQFF	TGTGCCAGCAGTTACTCGCCTGGCGGGGCCTGCAATGAGCAGTTCTTC
.	TRBD1	TRBV9	TRBJ1-1	CASSVEPGQGEAFF	TGTGCCAGCAGCGTAGAGCCTGGACAGGGTGAAGCTTTCTTT
.	TRBD1	TRBV10-3	TRBJ2-7	CAVGTGRDEQYF	TGTGCCGTCGGGACAGGCAGGGACGAGCAGTACTTC
.	TRBD2	TRBV6-1	TRBJ2-3	CASTIRPSGGPRTDTQYF	TGTGCCAGCACCATAAGGCCTAGCGGGGGACCACGCACAGATACGCAGTATTTT
.	TRBD1	TRBV12-3/TRBV12-4	TRBJ1-5	CASSGTGDQPQHF	TGTGCCAGCAGCGGGACAGGGGATCAGCCCCAGCATTTT
.	.	TRBV11-2	TRBJ2-3	CASSLAGEANTQYF	TGTGCCAGCAGCTTAGCGGGGGAGGCGAATACGCAGTATTTT
.	.	TRBV6-6	TRBJ2-3	CASQRESTDTQYF	TGTGCCAGCCAGAGGGAGAGCACAGATACGCAGTATTTT
.	.	TRBV29-1	TRBJ2-3	CSVFQGDTDTQYF	TGCAGCGTTTTCCAGGGAGACACAGATACGCAGTATTTT
.	.	TRBV5-5	TRBJ2-1	CASSRGQNEQFF	TGTGCCAGCAGCCGTGGACAGAATGAGCAGTTCTTC
.	TRBD1	TRBV15	TRBJ2-7	CATSRGTVYEQYF	TGTGCCACCAGCAGGGGGACAGTTTACGAGCAGTACTTC